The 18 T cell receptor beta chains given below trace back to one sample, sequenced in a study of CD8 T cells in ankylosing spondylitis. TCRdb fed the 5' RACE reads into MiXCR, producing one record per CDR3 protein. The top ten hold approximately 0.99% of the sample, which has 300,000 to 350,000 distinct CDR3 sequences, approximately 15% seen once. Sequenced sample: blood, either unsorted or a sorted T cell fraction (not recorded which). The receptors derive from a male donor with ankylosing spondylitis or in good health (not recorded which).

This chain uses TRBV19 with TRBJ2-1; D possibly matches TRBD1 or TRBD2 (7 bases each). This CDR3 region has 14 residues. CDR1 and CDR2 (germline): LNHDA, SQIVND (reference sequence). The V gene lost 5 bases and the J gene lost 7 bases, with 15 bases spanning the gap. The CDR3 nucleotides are TGTGCCAGTAGTGCTTACAGGGGAGGGAATGAGCAGTTCTTC. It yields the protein CASSAYRGGNEQFF. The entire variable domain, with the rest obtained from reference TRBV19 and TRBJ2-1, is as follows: DGGITQSPKYLFRKEGQNVTLSCEQNLNHDAMYWYRQDPGQGLRLIYYSQIVNDFQKGDIAEGYSVSREKKESFPLTVTSAQKNPTAFYLCASSAYRGGNEQFFGPGTRLTVL.

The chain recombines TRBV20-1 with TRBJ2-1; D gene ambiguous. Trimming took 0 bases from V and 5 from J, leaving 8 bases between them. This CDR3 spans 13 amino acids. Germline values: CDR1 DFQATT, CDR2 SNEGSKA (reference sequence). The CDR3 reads CSARETPDNEQFF. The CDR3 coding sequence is TGCAGTGCTAGAGAGACTCCCGACAATGAGCAGTTCTTC.

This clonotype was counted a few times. This CDR3 reads CASSELRLVYEQYF. DNA for the CDR3: TGTGCCAGCAGTGAATTGCGTCTAGTCTACGAGCAGTACTTC. The chain joins TRBV6-1 to TRBJ2-7; D gene ambiguous. The CDR3 has 14 residues. V was shortened by 2 bases and J by 3 bases, with 11 bases between the two germline ends. The germline V gene has CDR1 MNHNS and CDR2 SASEGT.

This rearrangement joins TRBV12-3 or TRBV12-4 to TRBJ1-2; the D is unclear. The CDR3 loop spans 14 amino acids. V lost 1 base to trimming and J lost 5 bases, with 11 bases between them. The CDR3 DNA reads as TGTGCCAGCAGTTTAGAGGCCGGCTTATATGGCTACACCTTC. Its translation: CASSLEAGLYGYTF.

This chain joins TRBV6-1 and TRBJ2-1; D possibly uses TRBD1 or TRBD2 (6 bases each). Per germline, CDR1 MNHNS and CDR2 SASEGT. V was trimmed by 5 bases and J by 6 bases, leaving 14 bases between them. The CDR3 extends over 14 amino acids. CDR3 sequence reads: CASSPIGGGNEQFF. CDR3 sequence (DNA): TGTGCCAGCAGTCCTATCGGGGGCGGCAATGAGCAGTTCTTC.

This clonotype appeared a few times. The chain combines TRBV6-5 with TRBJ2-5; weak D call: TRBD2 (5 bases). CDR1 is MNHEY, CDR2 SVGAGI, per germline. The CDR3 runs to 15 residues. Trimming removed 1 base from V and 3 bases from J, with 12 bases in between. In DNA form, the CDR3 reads TGTGCCAGCAGTTACTTCCGGACGGGAAAAGAGACCCAGTACTTC. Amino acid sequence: CASSYFRTGKETQYF.

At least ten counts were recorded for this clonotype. The CDR3 nucleotides read TGCAGCGTTGAGTCAGGGGATGGAGAGACCCAGTACTTC. Its protein product is CSVESGDGETQYF. The chain joins TRBV29-1 to TRBJ2-5; a weak D match, TRBD1 (6 bases). With 3 bases removed from V and 4 bases from J, the gap between germline ends came to 12 bases. The CDR3 contains 13 residues. Per the germline V gene, CDR1 is SQVTM and CDR2 is ANQGSEA.

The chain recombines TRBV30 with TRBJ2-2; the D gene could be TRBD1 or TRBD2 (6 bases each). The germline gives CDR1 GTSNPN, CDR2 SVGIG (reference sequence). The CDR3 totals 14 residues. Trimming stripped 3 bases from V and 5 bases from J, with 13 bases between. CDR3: CAWRQGGNTGELFF. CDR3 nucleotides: TGTGCCTGGAGGCAAGGGGGGAATACCGGGGAGCTGTTTTTT.

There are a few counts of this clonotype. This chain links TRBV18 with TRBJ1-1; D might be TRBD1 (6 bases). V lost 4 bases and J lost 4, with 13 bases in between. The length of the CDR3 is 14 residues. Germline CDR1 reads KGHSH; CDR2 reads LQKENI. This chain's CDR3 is CASSRDTGSTEAFF. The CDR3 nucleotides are TGTGCCAGCTCACGAGATACAGGGAGCACTGAAGCTTTCTTT.

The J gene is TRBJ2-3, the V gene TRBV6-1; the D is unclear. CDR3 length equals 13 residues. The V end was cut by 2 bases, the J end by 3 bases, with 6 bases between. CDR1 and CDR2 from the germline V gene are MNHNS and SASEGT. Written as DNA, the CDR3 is TGTGCCAGCAGTGAAACCTGGACAGATACGCAGTATTTT. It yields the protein CASSETWTDTQYF.

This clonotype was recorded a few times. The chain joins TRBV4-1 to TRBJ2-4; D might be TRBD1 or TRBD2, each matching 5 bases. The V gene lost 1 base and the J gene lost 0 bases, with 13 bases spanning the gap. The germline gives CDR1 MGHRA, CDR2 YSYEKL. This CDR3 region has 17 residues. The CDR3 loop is CASSQGLGVGAKNIQYF. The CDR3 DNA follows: TGCGCCAGCAGCCAAGGCCTGGGGGTGGGAGCCAAAAACATTCAGTACTTC.

The CDR3 region has the DNA TGTGCCAGCAGTGAATATGGGGGACAGCTGTTTTTT. It specifies CASSEYGGQLFF. The V call is TRBV25-1, the J call TRBJ2-2; D is perhaps TRBD1 or TRBD2 (5 bases each). The ends were cut back, 0 bases at V and 12 bases at J, with 8 bases in the middle. CDR1 is MGHDK and CDR2 is SYGVNS in the germline V gene. The CDR3 is 12 residues long.

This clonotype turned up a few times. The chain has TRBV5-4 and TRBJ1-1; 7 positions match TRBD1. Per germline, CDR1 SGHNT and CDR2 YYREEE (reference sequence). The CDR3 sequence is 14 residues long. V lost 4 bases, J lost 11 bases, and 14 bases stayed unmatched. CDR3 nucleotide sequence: TGTGCCAGCAGCCCTAAAACGGACAGGCGTTACGCTTTCTTT. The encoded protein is CASSPKTDRRYAFF.

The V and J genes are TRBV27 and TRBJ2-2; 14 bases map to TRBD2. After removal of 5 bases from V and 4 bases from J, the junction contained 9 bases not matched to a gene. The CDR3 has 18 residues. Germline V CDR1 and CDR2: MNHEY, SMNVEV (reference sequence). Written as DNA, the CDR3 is TGTGCCAGCAGTCCCCGGACTAGCGGGAGGATAGGCACCGGGGAGCTGTTTTTT. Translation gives CASSPRTSGRIGTGELFF.

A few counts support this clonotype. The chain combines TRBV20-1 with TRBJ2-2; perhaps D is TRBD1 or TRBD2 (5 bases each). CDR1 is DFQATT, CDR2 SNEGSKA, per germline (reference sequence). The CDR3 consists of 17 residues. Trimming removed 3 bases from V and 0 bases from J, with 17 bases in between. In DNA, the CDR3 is TGCAGTGCTAGGGCCTGGGCGAGGGGTGCGAACACCGGGGAGCTGTTTTTT. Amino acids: CSARAWARGANTGELFF.

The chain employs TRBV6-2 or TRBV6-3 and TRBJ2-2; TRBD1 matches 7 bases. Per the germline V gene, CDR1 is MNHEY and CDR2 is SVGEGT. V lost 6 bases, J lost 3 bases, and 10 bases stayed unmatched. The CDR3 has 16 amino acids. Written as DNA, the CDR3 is TGTGCCAGCAGCCGACAGGGCGGGTCGGACACCGGGGAGCTGTTTTTT. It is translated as CASSRQGGSDTGELFF.

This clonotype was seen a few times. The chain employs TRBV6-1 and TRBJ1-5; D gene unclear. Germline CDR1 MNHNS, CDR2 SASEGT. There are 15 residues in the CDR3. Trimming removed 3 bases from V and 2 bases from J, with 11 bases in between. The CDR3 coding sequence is TGTGCCAGCAGTGATGGAGGGAGAGGCAATCAGCCCCAGCATTTT. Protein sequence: CASSDGGRGNQPQHF.

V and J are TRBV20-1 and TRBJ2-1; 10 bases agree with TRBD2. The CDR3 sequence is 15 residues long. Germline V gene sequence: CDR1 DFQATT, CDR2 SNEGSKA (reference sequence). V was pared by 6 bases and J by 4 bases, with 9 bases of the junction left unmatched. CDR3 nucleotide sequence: TGCAGTGCGCTGACTGGACTAGCGGTATACAATGAGCAGTTCTTC. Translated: CSALTGLAVYNEQFF.